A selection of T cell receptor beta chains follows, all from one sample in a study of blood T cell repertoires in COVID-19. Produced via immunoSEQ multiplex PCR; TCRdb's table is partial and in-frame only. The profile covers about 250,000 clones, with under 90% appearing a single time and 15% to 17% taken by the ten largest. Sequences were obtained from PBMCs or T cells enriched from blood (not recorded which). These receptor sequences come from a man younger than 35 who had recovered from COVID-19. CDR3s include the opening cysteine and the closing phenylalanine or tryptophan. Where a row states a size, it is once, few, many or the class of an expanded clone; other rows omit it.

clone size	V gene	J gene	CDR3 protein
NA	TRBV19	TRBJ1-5	CASSSGIWAQPQHF
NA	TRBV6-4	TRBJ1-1	CASSSSQGGTEAFF
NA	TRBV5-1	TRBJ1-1	CASSSVGQGRSEAFF
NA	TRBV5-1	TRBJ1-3	CASSLEVRGLSGNTIYF
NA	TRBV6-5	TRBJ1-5	CASSEGLGAGQPQHF
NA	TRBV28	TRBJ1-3	CATLQGRSGNTIYF
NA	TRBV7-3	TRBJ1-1	CASSLGLMNTEAFF
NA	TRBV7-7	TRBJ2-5	CASSLGRLLSQETQYF
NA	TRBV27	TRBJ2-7	CASGGQEGAGGGYEQYF
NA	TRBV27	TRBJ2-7	CASSFSARAGYEQYF
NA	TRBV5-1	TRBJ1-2	CASSLESLGYTF
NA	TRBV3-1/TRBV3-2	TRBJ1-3	CASSQDIVLGNTIYF
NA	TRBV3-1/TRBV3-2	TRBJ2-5	CASSQEPRETQYF
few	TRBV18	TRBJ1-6	CASSKDRGYSPLHF
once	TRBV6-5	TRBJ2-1	CASSYGRVQGQFF
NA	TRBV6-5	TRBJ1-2	CASTPGQGYGYTF
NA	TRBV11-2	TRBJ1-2	CASSLDPGWYGYTF
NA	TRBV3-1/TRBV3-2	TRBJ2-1	CASGRLAGVRNEQFF
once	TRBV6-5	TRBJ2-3	CASSRLAGHTDTQYF
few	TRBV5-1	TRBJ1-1	CASSLAVMNTEAFF
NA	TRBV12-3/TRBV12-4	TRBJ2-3	CASSFSGRDTQYF
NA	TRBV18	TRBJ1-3	CASSPPTGVPGNTIYF
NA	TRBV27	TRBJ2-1	CASSRREGFYNEQFF
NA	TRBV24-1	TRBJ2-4	CATSDIGVENIQYF
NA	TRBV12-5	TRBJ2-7	CASGSWDRDFEQYF
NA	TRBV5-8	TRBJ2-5	CASSWGTGIGETQYF
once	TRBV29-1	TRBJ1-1	CSVSDRSTEAFF
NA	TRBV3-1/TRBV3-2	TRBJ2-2	CASSQTSGAINTGELFF
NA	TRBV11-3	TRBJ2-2	CASSRWVSSRYMDTGELFF
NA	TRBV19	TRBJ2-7	CASSTVAGDTYEQYF
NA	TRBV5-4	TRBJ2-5	CASSSPGQPAADQETQYF
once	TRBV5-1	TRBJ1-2	CASSLAAVRGHGYTF
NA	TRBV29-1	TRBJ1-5	CSVRDNGQPQHF
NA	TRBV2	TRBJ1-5	CASRTGTGSNQPQHF
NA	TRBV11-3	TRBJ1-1	CASSPRTGGAEEAFF
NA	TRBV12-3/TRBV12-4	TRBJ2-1	CASRLLAGEQFF
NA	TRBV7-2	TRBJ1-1	CASSIRTVDTEAFF
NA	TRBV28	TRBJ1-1	CASSRQGDTEAFF
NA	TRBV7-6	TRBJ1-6	CASSTGQGGSSPLHF
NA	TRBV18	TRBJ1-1	CASSPQGAPTEAFF
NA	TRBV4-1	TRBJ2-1	CASSQANLVAWTSNEQFF